This TCR beta chain was captured in a study of cytomegalovirus exposure and HLA in healthy donors. Study-wide results and caveats: CMV serostatus was the sole immune exposure information available.

Both 60 Vbeta primers and 13 Jbeta primers went into the PCR. Method: immunoSEQ multiplex PCR; TCRdb's copy keeps in-frame clones and lacks some. The sample holds about 120,000 clones, 70% to 85% seen once. Regarding this clone: Its antigen is as yet unknown.

The CDR3 extends over 15 amino acids. Losses at the gene ends were 4 bases for V and 5 bases for J; bases not matched to a gene: 8. CDR1 is SGHRS, CDR2 YFSETQ, per germline. This clonotype was obtained from a man in his fifties or sixties in good health and CMV-seropositive. V and J are TRBV5-1 and TRBJ1-2; 10 nucleotides align to TRBD1. The sequencing sample was made of PBMCs. Here the CDR3 reads CASSPEGQGRYGYTF. The CDR3 DNA follows: TGCGCCAGCAGCCCCGAGGGACAGGGGCGGTATGGCTACACCTTC.